This T cell receptor (beta chain) was identified during a study of blood T cells in healthy people across ages. Each donor supplied 7.5 to 10 milliliters of peripheral blood. This clonotype was observed a handful of times. A second PCR of about 6 to 12 cycles used a sample-barcoded 5' primer and a J-beta primer mix. A single record per CDR3 protein comes from TCRdb applying MiXCR to the 5' RACE reads. The sample lists 950,000 to 1,200,000 distinct CDR3 sequences, approximately 38% seen once, with 10% to 15% in the top ten. The material sequenced was blood. This clonotype originated in a young man in good health.

CDR3 DNA: TGTGCCAGCTCTACTGGGGAGAACACAGATACGCAGTATTTT. It is translated as CASSTGENTDTQYF. The chain uses TRBV12-3 or TRBV12-4 and TRBJ2-3, with a tentative D call TRBD2 (5 bases). The CDR3 consists of 14 residues. V shed 8 bases and J shed 2 bases, with 14 bases lying between them.